The TCR beta chain under discussion was sequenced for a study of spatial heterogeneity in lung cancer. Study-level information: Tumor regions showed TCR transcript counts that correlated strongly with a T cell module score from matched bulk RNA-seq. For the average unique TCR and UMI combination, more than nine occurrences appeared in raw reads. Study-wide results and caveats: For expanded intratumoral alpha and beta TCRs, counts tracked tumor mutation counts.

The sample's time point: sample taken at primary tumor resection. Samples were donated by 72 untreated early-stage non-small cell lung cancer patients. This clonotype occurred a few times. Antigen specificity is unknown. The library was prepared for alpha chains; this beta chain is a stray read, so its frequency means little. Germline V gives CDR1 MDHEN, CDR2 SYDVKM. CDR3 size: 13 residues. With V trimmed by 7 bases and J by 4 bases, 7 bases remained unmatched. The library protocol tagged each TCR cDNA with a unique molecular identifier. In TCRdb, the 5' RACE reads were re-called with MiXCR into one record per CDR3 protein. This sample has about 13,000 distinct CDR3 sequences; approximately 5.5% occur once, and the top ten carry around 25%.

The material was lung tumor tissue, obtained at surgery. The gene calls are TRBV28 and TRBJ2-7; 7 bases are shared with TRBD1. The clonotype was recovered from a male donor with early-stage non-small cell lung cancer. CDR3 DNA sequence: TGTGCCAGCACCCCGACAGGGATATACGAGCAGTACTTC. Protein product: CASTPTGIYEQYF.